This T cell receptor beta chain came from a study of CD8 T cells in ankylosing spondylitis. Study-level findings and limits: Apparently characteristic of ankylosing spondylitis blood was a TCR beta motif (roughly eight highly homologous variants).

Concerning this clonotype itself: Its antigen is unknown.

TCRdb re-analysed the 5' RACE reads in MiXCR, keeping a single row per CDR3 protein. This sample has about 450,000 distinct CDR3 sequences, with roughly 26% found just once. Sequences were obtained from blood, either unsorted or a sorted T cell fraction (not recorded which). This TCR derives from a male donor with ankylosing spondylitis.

The CDR3 spells CATSDLGGANTGELFF. The CDR3 DNA reads TGTGCCACCAGTGATTTGGGGGGGGCGAACACCGGGGAGCTGTTTTTT. The rearrangement uses TRBV24-1 and TRBJ2-2, with 7 nucleotides matching TRBD2. V was pared by 0 bases and J by 0 bases, with 0 bases of the junction left unmatched. The CDR3 is 16 residues long. Germline values: CDR1 KGHDR, CDR2 SFDVKD.